A selection of T cell receptor beta chains follows, all from one sample in a study of vaccination and CD4 T cells after COVID-19. From the PCR reads, TCRdb called clonotypes with MiXCR, one entry per CDR3 protein. The table lists roughly 16,000 distinct CDR3 sequences, approximately 46% of them singletons, with over 9.5% in the top ten. Antigens for these TCRs are unknown. The sequenced sample was CD4+ T cells from blood, cultured in vitro. The receptors shown here come from a human donor who had recovered from COVID-19. Both conserved end residues are part of each CDR3. A D gene is named only where the DNA matches it firmly. For some rows the clone size is stated as once, few or many, or as a class when expanded; others skip it.

size,J,D,V,CDR3,DNA
once,TRBJ1-1,-,TRBV7-9,CASSLGVGSPNTEAFF,TGTGCCAGCAGCTTAGGGGTAGGCAGCCCTAACACTGAAGCTTTCTTT
-,TRBJ2-3,TRBD2,TRBV9,CASSVALAGGGDTQYF,TGTGCCAGCAGCGTAGCACTAGCGGGAGGGGGAGATACGCAGTATTTT
-,TRBJ2-1,-,TRBV19,CASSIVAGSGEQFF,TGTGCCAGTAGTATCGTAGCTGGGTCCGGTGAGCAGTTCTTC
once,TRBJ2-7,-,TRBV6-1,CASSTSSYEQYF,TGTGCCAGCAGTACCAGCTCCTACGAGCAGTACTTC
-,TRBJ1-1,TRBD1,TRBV7-2,CASRRDRMNTEAFF,TGTGCCAGCAGACGGGACAGGATGAACACTGAAGCTTTCTTT
-,TRBJ2-7,-,TRBV19,CASRAQSSYEQYF,TGTGCCAGCCGGGCCCAGAGCTCCTACGAGCAGTACTTC
few,TRBJ1-1,TRBD1,TRBV19,CASSFRTGDTEAFF,TGTGCCAGTAGTTTTCGGACAGGGGACACTGAAGCTTTCTTT
-,TRBJ1-2,-,TRBV6-1,CASSGEGYGYTF,TGTGCCAGCAGCGGAGAGGGCTATGGCTACACCTTC
-,TRBJ2-3,TRBD2,TRBV20-1,CSAHPLGREGPTDTQYF,TGCAGTGCTCACCCCTTGGGGCGGGAGGGCCCCACAGATACGCAGTATTTT
few,TRBJ2-1,-,TRBV28,CASSSRRIVLFF,TGTGCCAGCAGTTCTAGGAGAATCGTATTGTTCTTC
few,TRBJ1-2,-,TRBV7-2,CASSLLRSNYGYTF,TGTGCCAGCAGCTTATTACGCAGCAACTATGGCTACACCTTC
few,TRBJ1-5,-,TRBV20-1,CSAQGPEIKTNQPQHF,TGCAGTGCCCAGGGGCCGGAGATTAAGACCAATCAGCCCCAGCATTTT
-,TRBJ2-2,-,TRBV3-1,CASSPYGTPNTGELFF,TGTGCCAGCAGCCCCTACGGGACTCCTAACACCGGGGAGCTGTTTTTT
-,TRBJ2-2,TRBD2,TRBV6-2/TRBV6-3,CASSRTPFRGRNTGELFF,TGTGCCAGCAGCCGTACTCCCTTTCGCGGGAGGAACACCGGGGAGCTGTTTTTT
-,TRBJ2-2,-,TRBV6-1,CATESKGLAGELFF,TGTGCCACCGAATCAAAAGGCTTGGCCGGGGAGCTGTTTTTT
-,TRBJ1-6,-,TRBV7-9,CASGLVAENSPLHF,TGTGCCAGCGGCTTAGTCGCCGAAAATTCACCCCTCCACTTT
-,TRBJ2-1,-,TRBV2,CASKMGGSRGTFYNEQFF,TGTGCCAGCAAGATGGGCGGGAGCAGGGGAACCTTTTACAATGAGCAGTTCTTC
once,TRBJ2-3,TRBD2,TRBV19,CASSIVGAGGGTDTQYF,TGTGCCAGTAGTATAGTTGGAGCGGGGGGCGGCACAGATACGCAGTATTTT
few,TRBJ1-1,-,TRBV6-5,CASSYSALVEAFF,TGTGCCAGCAGTTACTCAGCATTGGTTGAAGCTTTCTTT
-,TRBJ1-2,TRBD1,TRBV2,CASLLQGEGGYTF,TGTGCCAGCTTACTTCAGGGGGAGGGTGGCTACACCTTC
few,TRBJ1-6,-,TRBV18,CASSPTAGANSPLHF,TGTGCCAGCTCACCAACGGCAGGGGCTAATTCACCCCTCCACTTT
-,TRBJ2-4,-,TRBV23-1,CASTRGRGQKGIQYF,TGCGCCAGCACTAGGGGCCGGGGGCAAAAGGGCATTCAGTACTTC
-,TRBJ1-1,TRBD1,TRBV12-5,CASGLGQGADTEAFF,TGTGCTAGTGGTTTGGGACAGGGGGCGGACACTGAAGCTTTCTTT
few,TRBJ2-5,TRBD1,TRBV7-3,CASSPTQGGRETQYF,TGTGCCAGCAGCCCAACGCAAGGGGGCCGGGAGACCCAGTACTTC
-,TRBJ2-4,-,TRBV11-3,CASSLRGWAGNIQYF,TGTGCCAGCAGCTTACGGGGCTGGGCGGGAAACATTCAGTACTTC
-,TRBJ1-2,TRBD1,TRBV7-6,CASSPLYRDRVYGYTF,TGTGCCAGCAGCCCCCTTTACCGGGACAGGGTTTATGGCTACACCTTC
-,TRBJ2-5,TRBD1,TRBV6-2/TRBV6-3,CPSRKDRGRETQYF,TGTCCCAGCAGAAAGGACAGGGGGCGAGAGACCCAGTACTTC
few,TRBJ2-7,-,TRBV24-1,CATSDRGYEQYF,TGTGCCACCAGTGATCGCGGCTACGAGCAGTACTTC
once,TRBJ2-7,-,TRBV2,CASSVGPSLYEQYF,TGTGCCAGCAGTGTTGGACCCTCGCTCTACGAGCAGTACTTC
-,TRBJ2-7,-,TRBV20-1,CSARSSYEQYF,TGCAGTGCTAGGTCCTCCTACGAGCAGTACTTC
-,TRBJ2-2,TRBD1,TRBV19,CASSLRGHTGELFF,TGTGCCAGTAGTCTCAGGGGGCACACCGGGGAGCTGTTTTTT
-,TRBJ2-1,TRBD2,TRBV20-1,CSARSRLAGEYNEQFF,TGCAGTGCTAGATCGCGACTAGCGGGGGAGTACAATGAGCAGTTCTTC
-,TRBJ2-3,-,TRBV20-1,CSTTGARGDTQYF,TGCAGCACCACGGGGGCCCGAGGAGATACGCAGTATTTT
few,TRBJ2-3,-,TRBV11-3,CASSLEGADTQYF,TGTGCCAGCAGCTTAGAGGGGGCAGATACGCAGTATTTT
once,TRBJ1-5,-,TRBV19,CASSSLGQPQHF,TGTGCCAGTTCCTCTTTGGGGCAGCCCCAGCATTTT
-,TRBJ1-1,-,TRBV10-3,CAISESGRGTEAFF,TGTGCCATCAGTGAGTCGGGGCGGGGCACTGAAGCTTTCTTT
-,TRBJ1-1,TRBD1,TRBV28,CASSVPGQGVRKAFF,TGTGCCAGCAGTGTACCGGGACAGGGGGTTCGGAAAGCTTTCTTT
-,TRBJ2-2,-,TRBV6-1,CASSKIGTAGRFTGELFF,TGTGCCAGCAGCAAGATCGGTACGGCAGGGCGGTTTACCGGGGAGCTGTTTTTT
-,TRBJ2-7,-,TRBV5-4,CASSDGTSGYEQYF,TGTGCCAGCAGCGACGGGACGTCCGGCTACGAGCAGTACTTC
few,TRBJ1-5,-,TRBV28,CASRGVPQPQHF,TGTGCCAGCAGAGGGGTTCCCCAGCCCCAGCATTTT
once,TRBJ1-1,-,TRBV5-6,CASSPRGQGRGEAFF,TGTGCCAGCAGCCCCCGAGGGCAGGGAAGAGGTGAAGCTTTCTTT
few,TRBJ2-1,TRBD1,TRBV7-9,CASRLGLGGKDEQFF,TGTGCCAGCAGATTAGGCCTAGGGGGCAAGGATGAGCAGTTCTTC
few,TRBJ2-2,TRBD2,TRBV7-2,CASSRGRGGHGELFF,TGTGCCAGCAGCCGTGGGCGGGGGGGCCACGGGGAGCTGTTTTTT
few,TRBJ2-2,-,TRBV7-2,CASSLQGTTGELFF,TGTGCCAGCAGCCTACAGGGGACTACCGGGGAGCTGTTTTTT
-,TRBJ1-5,-,TRBV30,CAWSVTGDQPQHF,TGTGCCTGGAGTGTAACAGGAGATCAGCCCCAGCATTTT
-,TRBJ1-5,-,TRBV7-2,CASSPVGGSQPQHF,TGTGCCAGCAGCCCTGTGGGGGGGTCTCAGCCCCAGCATTTT
-,TRBJ1-5,-,TRBV15,CATSTSEAQGLSQPQHF,TGTGCCACCAGCACGTCAGAGGCACAGGGACTTAGTCAGCCCCAGCATTTT
-,TRBJ2-5,TRBD2,TRBV4-2,CASSHSAGAQETQYF,TGTGCCAGCAGCCACTCAGCGGGGGCCCAAGAGACCCAGTACTTC